Following are 14 T cell receptor beta chains from one sample sequenced in a study of T cells expressing NK-cell markers. TCRdb processed the 5' RACE reads again and assigns one entry to each CDR3 protein, with no DNA. The sample data list almost 450,000 distinct CDR3 sequences. The sample consisted of blood T cells: a sorted CD56 or NKG2C T cell subset, CD4+ or CD8+ T cells, or bulk PBMC T cells (not recorded which). These receptors were obtained from a woman aged 18-70 years in good health.

This chain uses TRBV24-1 with TRBJ2-1; TCRdb designates TRBD1, a call that cannot be tested without DNA. Germline-derived CDR1 and CDR2 are KGHDR and SFDVKD. The CDR3 runs to 13 residues. The CDR3 sequence: CATTQDGYNEQFF.

V is TRBV9 and J is TRBJ2-2; TCRdb indicates TRBD2, and absent DNA this call remains unverified. The CDR3 runs 18 residues. Germline values: CDR1 SGDLS, CDR2 YYNGEE. The CDR3 region is CASSVDPSGRASTGELFF.

The chain uses TRBV3-1 and TRBJ1-2. The V gene's germline CDR1 is LGHDT and CDR2 YNNKEL (reference sequence). The CDR3 sequence is 13 residues long. CDR3 amino acids: CASSPSTVYGYTF.

The chain is built from TRBV29-1 and TRBJ2-7. The CDR3 extends over 11 amino acids. CDR1 is SQVTM and CDR2 is ANQGSEA in the germline V gene. The CDR3 reads CSVTDSYEQYF.

The chain carries TRBV18 and TRBJ2-2; TCRdb indicates TRBD1, and absent DNA this call remains unverified. Per the germline V gene, CDR1 is KGHSH and CDR2 is LQKENI. This CDR3 is built from 14 residues. The CDR3 here is CASSSTGNTGELFF.

V is TRBV20-1 and J is TRBJ1-5; TCRdb reports TRBD1, a call that lacks DNA to check it against. Germline V gene data show CDR1 as DFQATT and CDR2 as SNEGSKA (reference sequence). This CDR3 has 14 residues. The CDR3 sequence: CSARQGGKDQPQHF.

The chain is built from TRBV5-1 and TRBJ2-3; the D gene TCRdb calls, TRBD2, cannot be checked with no DNA. The CDR3 loop spans 16 amino acids. The germline gives CDR1 SGHRS, CDR2 YFSETQ. CDR3 protein: CASSLVAGGPPDTQYF.

V and J are TRBV29-1 and TRBJ2-3. Germline V gene lookup returns CDR1 SQVTM and CDR2 ANQGSEA. The CDR3 contains 14 residues. CDR3 in amino acids: CSVDGVRHTDTQYF.

This sequence joins TRBV15 and TRBJ2-6; the TRBD1 assignment by TCRdb is unverifiable without DNA. Per germline, CDR1 LNHNV and CDR2 YYDKDF (reference sequence). There are 17 residues in the CDR3. This CDR3 is CATSRTRGGSGANVLTF.

V gene TRBV20-1 combines with J gene TRBJ1-5; absent DNA, TCRdb's TRBD1 call cannot be checked. Germline loops: CDR1 DFQATT, CDR2 SNEGSKA (reference sequence). This CDR3 is built from 14 residues. The CDR3 loop is CSASRPGLDQPQHF.

The chain carries TRBV7-6 and TRBJ2-7; without DNA, the TCRdb call of TRBD1 cannot be checked. There are 14 residues in the CDR3. Germline CDR1 SGHVS, CDR2 FNYEAQ. The CDR3 protein is CASSPTPGKGEQYF.

This chain uses TRBV25-1 with TRBJ1-6. Germline CDR1 and CDR2: MGHDK and SYGVNS. This CDR3 has 12 residues. This CDR3 reads CATALGKSPLHF.

The gene calls are TRBV24-1 and TRBJ2-1; TCRdb proposes TRBD1, but this gene call is untestable without DNA. The CDR3 runs to 17 residues. The V gene's germline CDR1 is KGHDR and CDR2 SFDVKD. The CDR3 sequence is CATSDLTRGRGLDEQFF.

The V and J genes are TRBV12-3 or TRBV12-4 and TRBJ2-2; TCRdb names TRBD1, which stays unverified in the absence of DNA. The CDR3 contains 16 residues. The CDR3 is CASSTRTGGNTGELFF.